Listed below are T cell receptor beta chains from one sample, sequenced in a study of blood T cell repertoires in COVID-19. The method was immunoSEQ multiplex PCR; TCRdb's version includes in-frame clones alone and lacks a portion of them. Among tens of thousands of clones, about nine tenths were seen once, and the ten largest hold over 3%. The sequencing input was peripheral blood. The source is a human donor in a cohort sampled during active COVID-19. CDR3s leave out the opening cysteine and the closing phenylalanine or tryptophan.

J gene	V gene	CDR3 protein
TRBJ1-2	TRBV5-1	ASTLGNPGNYGYT
TRBJ1-1	TRBV25-1	ASGGTEAF
TRBJ2-1	TRBV2	ASRRLSGRFNEQF
TRBJ2-1	TRBV24-1	ATSDLPAGGPNEQF
TRBJ1-2	TRBV7-3	ASSLMAGGGYT
TRBJ2-1	TRBV5-1	ASSLFSGSSYNEQF
TRBJ1-2	TRBV5-4	ASSLVLSQGHGYT
TRBJ2-5	TRBV4-2	ASSQERAAETQY
TRBJ2-1	TRBV7-2	ASSLSQGYNEQF
TRBJ1-1	TRBV5-1	ASSLVGRANTEAF
TRBJ2-1	TRBV4-1	ASSQDTADTYNEQF
TRBJ1-5	TRBV24-1	ATSDGTYQPQH
TRBJ2-3	TRBV12-3/TRBV12-4	ASRGEGTDTQY
TRBJ2-1	TRBV27	ASSLSAGPSYNEQF
TRBJ1-2	TRBV5-5	ASSLEGQGTSVYT